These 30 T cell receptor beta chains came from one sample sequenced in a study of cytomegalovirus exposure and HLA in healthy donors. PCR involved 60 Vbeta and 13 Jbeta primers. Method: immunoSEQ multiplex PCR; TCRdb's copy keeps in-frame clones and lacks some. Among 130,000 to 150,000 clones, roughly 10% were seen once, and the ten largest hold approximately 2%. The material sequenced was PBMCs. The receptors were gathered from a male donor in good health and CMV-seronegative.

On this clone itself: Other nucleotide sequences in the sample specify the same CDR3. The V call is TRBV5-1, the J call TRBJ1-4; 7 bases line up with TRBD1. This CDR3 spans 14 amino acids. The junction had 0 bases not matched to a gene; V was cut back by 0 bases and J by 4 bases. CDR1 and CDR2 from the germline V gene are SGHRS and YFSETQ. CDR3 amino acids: CASSLDRGNEKLFF. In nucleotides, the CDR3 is TGCGCCAGCAGCTTGGACAGGGGTAATGAAAAACTGTTTTTT.

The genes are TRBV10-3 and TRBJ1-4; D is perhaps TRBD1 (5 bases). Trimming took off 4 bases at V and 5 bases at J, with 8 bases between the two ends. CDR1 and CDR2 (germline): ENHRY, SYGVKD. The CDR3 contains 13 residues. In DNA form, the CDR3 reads TGTGCCATCAGTGGGGGGGAGAATGAAAAACTGTTTTTT. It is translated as CAISGGENEKLFF.

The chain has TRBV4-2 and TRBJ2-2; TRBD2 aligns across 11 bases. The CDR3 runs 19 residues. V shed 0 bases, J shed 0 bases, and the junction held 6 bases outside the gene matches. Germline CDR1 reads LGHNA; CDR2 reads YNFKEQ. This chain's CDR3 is CASSQDLASGGSNTGELFF. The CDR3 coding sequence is TGTGCCAGCAGCCAAGATCTGGCTAGCGGGGGGTCGAACACCGGGGAGCTGTTTTTT.

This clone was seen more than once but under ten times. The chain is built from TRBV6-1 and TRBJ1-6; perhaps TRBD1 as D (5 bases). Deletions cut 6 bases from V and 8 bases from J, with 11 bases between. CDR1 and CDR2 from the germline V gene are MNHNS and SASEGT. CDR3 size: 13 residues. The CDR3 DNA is TGTGCCAGCAGGCGGGGCGGGGATTCACCCCTCCACTTT. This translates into CASRRGGDSPLHF.

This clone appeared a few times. CDR3 in amino acids: CASSTQRASGGYEQYF. The CDR3 DNA sequence: TGTGCCAGCAGCACCCAAAGGGCTAGCGGGGGATACGAGCAGTACTTC. The V call is TRBV7-6, the J call TRBJ2-7; 10 bases line up with TRBD2. The CDR3 covers 16 residues. Germline CDR1 SGHVS, CDR2 FNYEAQ. Trimming took 5 bases from V and 4 from J; bases not matched to a gene: 11.

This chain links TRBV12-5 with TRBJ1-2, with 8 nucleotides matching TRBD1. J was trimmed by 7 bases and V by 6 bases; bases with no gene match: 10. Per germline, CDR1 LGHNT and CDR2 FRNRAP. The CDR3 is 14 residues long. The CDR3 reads CASGSPRGLLGYTF. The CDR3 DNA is TGTGCTAGTGGCTCTCCCAGGGGGCTGCTTGGCTACACCTTC.

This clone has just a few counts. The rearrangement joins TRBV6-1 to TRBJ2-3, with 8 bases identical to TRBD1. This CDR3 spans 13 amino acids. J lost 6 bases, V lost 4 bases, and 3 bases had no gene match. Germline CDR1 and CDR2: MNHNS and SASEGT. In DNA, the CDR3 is TGTGCCAGCAGTGGGACAGGGCGGGATACGCAGTATTTT. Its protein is CASSGTGRDTQYF.

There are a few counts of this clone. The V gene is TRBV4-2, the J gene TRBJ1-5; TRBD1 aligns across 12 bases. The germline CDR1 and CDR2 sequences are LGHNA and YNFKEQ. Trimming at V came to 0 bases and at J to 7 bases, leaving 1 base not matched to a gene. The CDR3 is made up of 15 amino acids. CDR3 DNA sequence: TGTGCCAGCAGCCAAGATGGGACAGGGGGCCAGCCCCAGCATTTT. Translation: CASSQDGTGGQPQHF.

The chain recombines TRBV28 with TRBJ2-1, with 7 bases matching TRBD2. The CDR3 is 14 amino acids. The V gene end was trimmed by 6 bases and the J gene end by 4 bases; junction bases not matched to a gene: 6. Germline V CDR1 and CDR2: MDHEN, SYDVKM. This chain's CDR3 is CASSRQREYNEQFF. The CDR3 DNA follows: TGTGCCAGCAGCAGGCAGCGGGAATACAATGAGCAGTTCTTC.

DNA for the CDR3: TGTGCCAGCAGGGACTACAGCTATAGCAATCAGCCCCAGCATTTT. Its protein product is CASRDYSYSNQPQHF. The V call is TRBV28, the J call TRBJ1-5, with no clear D. The CDR3 is 15 residues long. V dropped 6 bases and J dropped 0 bases, with 12 bases sitting between them. The germline V gene encodes CDR1 MDHEN and CDR2 SYDVKM.

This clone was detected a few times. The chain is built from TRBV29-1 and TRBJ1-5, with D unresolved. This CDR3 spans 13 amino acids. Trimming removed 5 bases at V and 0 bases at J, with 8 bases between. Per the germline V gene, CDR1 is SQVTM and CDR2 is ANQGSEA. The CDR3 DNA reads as TGCAGCGTTTCCTCGTATAGCAATCAGCCCCAGCATTTT. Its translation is CSVSSYSNQPQHF.

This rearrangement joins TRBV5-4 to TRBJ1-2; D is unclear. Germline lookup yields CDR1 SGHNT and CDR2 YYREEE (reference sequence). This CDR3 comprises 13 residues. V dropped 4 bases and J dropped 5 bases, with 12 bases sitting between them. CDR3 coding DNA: TGTGCCAGCAGCCCCCGGGAGGGTTATGGCTACACCTTC. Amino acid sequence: CASSPREGYGYTF.

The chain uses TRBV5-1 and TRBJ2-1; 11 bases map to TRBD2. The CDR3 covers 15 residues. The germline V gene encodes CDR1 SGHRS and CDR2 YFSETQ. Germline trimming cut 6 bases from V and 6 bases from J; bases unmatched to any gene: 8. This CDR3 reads CASMSGTSGFNEQFF. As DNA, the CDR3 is TGCGCCAGCATGTCCGGGACTAGCGGTTTCAATGAGCAGTTCTTC. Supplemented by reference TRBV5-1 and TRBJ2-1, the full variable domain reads KAGVTQTPRYLIKTRGQQVTLSCSPISGHRSVSWYQQTPGQGLQFLFEYFSETQRNKGNFPGRFSGRQFSNSRSEMNVSTLELGDSALYLCASMSGTSGFNEQFFGPGTRLTVL.

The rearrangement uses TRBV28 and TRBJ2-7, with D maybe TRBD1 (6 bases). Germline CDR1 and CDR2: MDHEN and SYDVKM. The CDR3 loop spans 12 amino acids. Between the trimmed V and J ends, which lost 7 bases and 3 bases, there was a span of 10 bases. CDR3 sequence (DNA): TGTGCCAGCAACTCAGGGGACTACGAGCAGTACTTC. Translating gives CASNSGDYEQYF.

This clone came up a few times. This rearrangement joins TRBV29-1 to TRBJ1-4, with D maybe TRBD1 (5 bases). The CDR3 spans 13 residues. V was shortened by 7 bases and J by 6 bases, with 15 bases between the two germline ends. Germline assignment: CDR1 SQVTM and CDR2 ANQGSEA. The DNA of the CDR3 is TGCAGCGCTGAGGTGGGGGGGGATGAAAAACTGTTTTTT. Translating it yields CSAEVGGDEKLFF.

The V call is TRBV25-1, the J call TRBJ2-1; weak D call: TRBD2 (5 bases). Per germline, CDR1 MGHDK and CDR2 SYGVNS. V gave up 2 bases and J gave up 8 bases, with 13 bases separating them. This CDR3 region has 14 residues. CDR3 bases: TGTGCCAGCAGTGAACCAAGAGGGATCGATGAGCAGTTCTTC. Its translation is CASSEPRGIDEQFF. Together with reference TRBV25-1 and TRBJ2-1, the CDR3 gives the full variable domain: EADIYQTPRYLVIGTGKKITLECSQTMGHDKMYWYQQDPGMELHLIHYSYGVNSTEKGDLSSESTVSRIRTEHFPLTLESARPSHTSQYLCASSEPRGIDEQFFGPGTRLTVL.

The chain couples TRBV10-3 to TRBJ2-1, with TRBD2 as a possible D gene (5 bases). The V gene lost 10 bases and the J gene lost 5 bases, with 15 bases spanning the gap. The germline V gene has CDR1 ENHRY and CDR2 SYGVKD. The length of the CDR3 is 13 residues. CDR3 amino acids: CATSAGLDNEQFF. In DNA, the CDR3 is TGTGCCACCTCTGCCGGACTCGACAATGAGCAGTTCTTC.

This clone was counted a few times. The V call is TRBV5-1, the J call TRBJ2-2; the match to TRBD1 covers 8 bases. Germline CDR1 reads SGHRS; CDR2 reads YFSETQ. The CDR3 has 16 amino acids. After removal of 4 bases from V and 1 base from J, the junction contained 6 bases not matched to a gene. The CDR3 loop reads CASSPVGTGNTGELFF. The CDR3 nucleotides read TGCGCCAGCAGCCCCGTCGGGACAGGGAACACCGGGGAGCTGTTTTTT.

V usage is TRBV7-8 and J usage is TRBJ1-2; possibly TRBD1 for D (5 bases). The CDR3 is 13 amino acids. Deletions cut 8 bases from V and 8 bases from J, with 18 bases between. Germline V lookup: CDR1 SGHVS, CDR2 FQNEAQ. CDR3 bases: TGTGCCAGCTCCTCAGGACCAGGGAAAGGCTACACCTTC. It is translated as CASSSGPGKGYTF.

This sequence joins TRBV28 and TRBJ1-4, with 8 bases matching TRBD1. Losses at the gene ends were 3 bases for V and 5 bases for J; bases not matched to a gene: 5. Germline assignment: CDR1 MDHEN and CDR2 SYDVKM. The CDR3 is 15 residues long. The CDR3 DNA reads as TGTGCCAGCAGTTTTCAGGGGGCGGGAAATGAAAAACTGTTTTTT. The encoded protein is CASSFQGAGNEKLFF.

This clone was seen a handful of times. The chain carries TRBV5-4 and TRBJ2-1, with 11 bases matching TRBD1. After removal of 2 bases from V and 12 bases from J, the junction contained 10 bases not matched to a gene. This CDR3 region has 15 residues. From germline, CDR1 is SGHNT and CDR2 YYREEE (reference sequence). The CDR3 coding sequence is TGTGCCAGCAGCTTCCCGGGACAGGGGGGATCGAGGCAGTTCTTC. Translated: CASSFPGQGGSRQFF.

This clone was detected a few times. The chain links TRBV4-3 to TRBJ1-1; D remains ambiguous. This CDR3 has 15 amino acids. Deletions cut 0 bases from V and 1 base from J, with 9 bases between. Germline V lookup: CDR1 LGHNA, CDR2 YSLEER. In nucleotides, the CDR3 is TGCGCCAGCAGCCAAGATCGTCTAGGGAACACTGAAGCTTTCTTT. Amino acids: CASSQDRLGNTEAFF.

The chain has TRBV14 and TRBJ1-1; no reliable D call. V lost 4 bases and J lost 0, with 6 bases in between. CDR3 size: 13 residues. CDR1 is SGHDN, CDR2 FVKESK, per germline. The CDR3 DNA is TGTGCCAGCAGCCCCGACTTGAACACTGAAGCTTTCTTT. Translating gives CASSPDLNTEAFF.

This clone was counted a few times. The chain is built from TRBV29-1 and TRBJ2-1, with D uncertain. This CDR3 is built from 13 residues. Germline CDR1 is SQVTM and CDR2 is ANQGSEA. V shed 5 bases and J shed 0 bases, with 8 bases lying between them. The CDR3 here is CSVLKSSYNEQFF. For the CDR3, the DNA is TGCAGCGTTCTAAAGAGCTCCTACAATGAGCAGTTCTTC.

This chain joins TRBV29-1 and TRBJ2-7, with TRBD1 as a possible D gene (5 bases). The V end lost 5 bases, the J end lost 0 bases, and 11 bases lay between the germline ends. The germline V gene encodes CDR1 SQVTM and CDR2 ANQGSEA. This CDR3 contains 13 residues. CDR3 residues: CSVLGPSSYEQYF. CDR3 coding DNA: TGCAGCGTTTTGGGGCCCAGCTCCTACGAGCAGTACTTC.

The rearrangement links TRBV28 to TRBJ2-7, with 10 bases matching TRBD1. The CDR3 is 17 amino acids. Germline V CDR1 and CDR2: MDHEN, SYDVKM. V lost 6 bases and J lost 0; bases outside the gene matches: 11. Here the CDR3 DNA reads TGTGCCAGCAGCTCTACCGCTAGGACAGGGGGCTCCTACGAGCAGTACTTC. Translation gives CASSSTARTGGSYEQYF.

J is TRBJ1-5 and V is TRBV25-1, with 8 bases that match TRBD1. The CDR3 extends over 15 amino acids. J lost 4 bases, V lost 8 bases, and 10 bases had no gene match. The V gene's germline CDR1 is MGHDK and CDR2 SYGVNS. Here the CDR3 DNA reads TGTGCCAGCCGACCGTCAGGGGGCGTTAATCAGCCCCAGCATTTT. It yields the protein CASRPSGGVNQPQHF.

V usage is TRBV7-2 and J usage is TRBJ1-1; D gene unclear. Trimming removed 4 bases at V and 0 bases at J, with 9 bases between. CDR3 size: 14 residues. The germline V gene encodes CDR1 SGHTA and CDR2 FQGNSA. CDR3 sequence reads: CASSSRYMNTEAFF. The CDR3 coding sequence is TGTGCCAGCAGCTCTCGTTACATGAACACTGAAGCTTTCTTT.

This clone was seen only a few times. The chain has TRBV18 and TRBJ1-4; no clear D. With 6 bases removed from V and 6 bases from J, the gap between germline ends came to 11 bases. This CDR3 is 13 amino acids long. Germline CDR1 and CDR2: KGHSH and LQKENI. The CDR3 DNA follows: TGTGCCAGCTCCGGACTCCTGGATGAAAAACTGTTTTTT. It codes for CASSGLLDEKLFF.

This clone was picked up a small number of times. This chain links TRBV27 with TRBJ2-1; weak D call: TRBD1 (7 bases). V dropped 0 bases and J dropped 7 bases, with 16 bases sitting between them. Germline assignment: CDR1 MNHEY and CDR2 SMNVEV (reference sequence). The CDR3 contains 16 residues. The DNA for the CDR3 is TGTGCCAGCAGTTTATCGGCGGGGACAGCTCGGAATGAGCAGTTCTTC. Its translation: CASSLSAGTARNEQFF.